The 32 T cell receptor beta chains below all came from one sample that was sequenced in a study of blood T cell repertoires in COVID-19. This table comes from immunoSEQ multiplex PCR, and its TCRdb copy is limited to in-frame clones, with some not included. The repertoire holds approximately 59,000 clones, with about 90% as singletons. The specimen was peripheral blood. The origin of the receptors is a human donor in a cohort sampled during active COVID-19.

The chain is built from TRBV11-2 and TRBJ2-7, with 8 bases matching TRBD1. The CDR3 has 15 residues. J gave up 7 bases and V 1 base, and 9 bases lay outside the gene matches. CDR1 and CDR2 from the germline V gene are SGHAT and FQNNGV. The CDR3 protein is CASSLGQGAVLEQYF. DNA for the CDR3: TGTGCCAGCAGCTTAGGGCAGGGGGCCGTCCTGGAGCAGTACTTC.

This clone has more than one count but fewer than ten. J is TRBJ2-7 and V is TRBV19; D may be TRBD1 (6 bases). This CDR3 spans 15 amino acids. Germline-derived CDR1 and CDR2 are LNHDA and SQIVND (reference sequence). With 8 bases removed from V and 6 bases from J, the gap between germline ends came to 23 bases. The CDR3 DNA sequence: TGTGCCAGTTCGATGACAGGCCTCGTTGCGGGCGAGCAGTACTTC. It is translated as CASSMTGLVAGEQYF.

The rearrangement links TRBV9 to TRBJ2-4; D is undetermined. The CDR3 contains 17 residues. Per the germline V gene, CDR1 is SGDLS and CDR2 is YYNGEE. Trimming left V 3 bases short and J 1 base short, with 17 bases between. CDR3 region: CASSAGETRDAKNIQYF. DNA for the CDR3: TGTGCCAGCAGCGCCGGAGAGACCAGAGACGCCAAAAACATTCAGTACTTC.

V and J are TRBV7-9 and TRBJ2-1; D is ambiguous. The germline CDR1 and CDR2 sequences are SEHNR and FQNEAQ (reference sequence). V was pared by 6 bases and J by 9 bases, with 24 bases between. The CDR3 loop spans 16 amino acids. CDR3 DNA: TGTGCCAGCAGTCGGGTCTCTGGCCTACGAGATATTGAGCAGTTCTTC. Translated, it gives CASSRVSGLRDIEQFF. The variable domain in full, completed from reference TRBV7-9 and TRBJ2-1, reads DTGVSQNPRHKITKRGQNVTFRCDPISEHNRLYWYRQTLGQGPEFLTYFQNEAQLEKSRLLSDRFSAERPKGSFSTLEIQRTEQGDSAMYLCASSRVSGLRDIEQFFGPGTRLTVL.

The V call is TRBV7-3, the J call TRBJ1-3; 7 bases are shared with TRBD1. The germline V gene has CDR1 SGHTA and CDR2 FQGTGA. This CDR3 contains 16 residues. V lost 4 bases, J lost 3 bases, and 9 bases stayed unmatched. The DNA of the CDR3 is TGTGCCAGCAGCTCCATGGACAGGCCCTATGGAAACACCATATATTTT. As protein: CASSSMDRPYGNTIYF.

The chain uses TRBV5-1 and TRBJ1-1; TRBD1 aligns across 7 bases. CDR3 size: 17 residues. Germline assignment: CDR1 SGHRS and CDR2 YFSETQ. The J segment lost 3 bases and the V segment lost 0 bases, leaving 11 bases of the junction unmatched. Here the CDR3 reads CASSLEGWGTDHTEAFF. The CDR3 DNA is TGCGCCAGCAGCTTGGAGGGTTGGGGGACAGATCACACTGAAGCTTTCTTT.

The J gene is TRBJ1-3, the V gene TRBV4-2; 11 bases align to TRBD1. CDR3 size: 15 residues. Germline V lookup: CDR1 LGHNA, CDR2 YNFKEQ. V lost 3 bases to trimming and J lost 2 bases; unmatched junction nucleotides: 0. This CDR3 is CASSQDRGPGNTIYF. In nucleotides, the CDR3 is TGTGCCAGCAGCCAGGACAGGGGGCCTGGAAACACCATATATTTT.

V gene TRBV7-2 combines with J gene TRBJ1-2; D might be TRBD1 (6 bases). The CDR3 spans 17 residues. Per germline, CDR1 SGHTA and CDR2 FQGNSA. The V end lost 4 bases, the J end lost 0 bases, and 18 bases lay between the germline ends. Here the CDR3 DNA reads TGTGCCAGCAGCTGGACAGTGGCACAACAGGCTAACTATGGCTACACCTTC. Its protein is CASSWTVAQQANYGYTF. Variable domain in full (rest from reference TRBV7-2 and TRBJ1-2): GAGVSQSPSNKVTEKGKDVELRCDPISGHTALYWYRQSLGQGLEFLIYFQGNSAPDKSGLPSDRFSAERTGGSVSTLTIQRTQQEDSAVYLCASSWTVAQQANYGYTFGSGTRLTVV.

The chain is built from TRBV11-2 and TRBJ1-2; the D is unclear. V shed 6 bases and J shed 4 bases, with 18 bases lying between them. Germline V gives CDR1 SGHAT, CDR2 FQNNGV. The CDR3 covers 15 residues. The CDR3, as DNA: TGTGCCAGCAGTAGCCCCGGGGAAGGGTCCTATGGCTACACCTTC. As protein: CASSSPGEGSYGYTF.

The CDR3 loop is CASSLQGADEQFF. The CDR3 DNA reads as TGTGCCAGCAGCTTACAGGGGGCGGATGAGCAGTTCTTC. This chain uses TRBV5-4 with TRBJ2-1; TRBD1 matches 9 bases. Germline V gives CDR1 SGHNT, CDR2 YYREEE (reference sequence). J gave up 8 bases and V 2 bases, and 2 bases lay outside the gene matches. CDR3 size: 13 residues.

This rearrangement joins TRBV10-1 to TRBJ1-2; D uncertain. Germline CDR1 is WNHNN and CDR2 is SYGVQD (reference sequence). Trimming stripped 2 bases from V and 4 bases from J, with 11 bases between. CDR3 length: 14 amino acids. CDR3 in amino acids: CASSEARVSYGYTF. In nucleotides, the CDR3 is TGCGCCAGCAGTGAGGCCCGGGTCAGCTATGGCTACACCTTC.

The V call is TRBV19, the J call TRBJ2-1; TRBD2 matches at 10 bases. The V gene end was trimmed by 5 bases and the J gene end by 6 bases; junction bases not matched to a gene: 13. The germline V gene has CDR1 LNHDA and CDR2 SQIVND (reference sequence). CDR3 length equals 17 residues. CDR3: CASSSEKRGGRGNEQFF. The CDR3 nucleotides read TGTGCCAGTAGTTCGGAAAAGCGGGGGGGCCGGGGCAATGAGCAGTTCTTC.

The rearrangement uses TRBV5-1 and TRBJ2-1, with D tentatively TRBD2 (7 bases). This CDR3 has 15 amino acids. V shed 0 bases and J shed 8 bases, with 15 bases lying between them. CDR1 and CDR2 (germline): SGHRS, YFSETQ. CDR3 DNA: TGCGCCAGCAGCTTGGACTCGGGGGGCAGGGATGAGCAGTTCTTC. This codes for CASSLDSGGRDEQFF.

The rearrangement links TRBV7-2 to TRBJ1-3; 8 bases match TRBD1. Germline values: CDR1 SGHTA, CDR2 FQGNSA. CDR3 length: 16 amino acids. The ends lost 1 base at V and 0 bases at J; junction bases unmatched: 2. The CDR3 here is CASSLVGQGSGNTIYF. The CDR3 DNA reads TGTGCCAGCAGCTTAGTCGGACAGGGCTCTGGAAACACCATATATTTT.

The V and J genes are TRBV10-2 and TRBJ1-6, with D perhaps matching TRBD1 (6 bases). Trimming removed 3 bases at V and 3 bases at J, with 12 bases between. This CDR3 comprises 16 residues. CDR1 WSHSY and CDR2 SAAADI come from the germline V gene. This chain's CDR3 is CASSELGARYNSPLHF. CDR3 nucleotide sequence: TGCGCCAGCAGTGAATTGGGGGCGCGCTATAATTCACCCCTCCACTTT.

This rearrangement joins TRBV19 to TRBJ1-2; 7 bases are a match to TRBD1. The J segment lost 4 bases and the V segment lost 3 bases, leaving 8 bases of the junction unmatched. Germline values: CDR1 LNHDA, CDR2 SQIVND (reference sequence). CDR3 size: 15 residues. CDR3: CASSITGQRVYGYTF. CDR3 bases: TGTGCCAGTAGTATTACGGGACAGCGTGTCTATGGCTACACCTTC.

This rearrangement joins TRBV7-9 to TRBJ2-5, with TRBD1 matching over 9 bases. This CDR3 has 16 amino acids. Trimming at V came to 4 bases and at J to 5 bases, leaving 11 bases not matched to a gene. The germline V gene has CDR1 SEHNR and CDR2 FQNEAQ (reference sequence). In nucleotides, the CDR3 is TGTGCCAGCAGCTCCGTCTACAGGGGGCTGGGGGAGACCCAGTACTTC. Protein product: CASSSVYRGLGETQYF.

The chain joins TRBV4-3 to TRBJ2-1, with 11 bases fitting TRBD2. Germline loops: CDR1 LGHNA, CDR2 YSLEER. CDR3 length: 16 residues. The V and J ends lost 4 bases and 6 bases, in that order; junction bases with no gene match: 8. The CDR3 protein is CASSRYSGGAFNEQFF. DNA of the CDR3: TGCGCCAGCAGCCGCTATAGCGGGGGGGCTTTCAATGAGCAGTTCTTC.

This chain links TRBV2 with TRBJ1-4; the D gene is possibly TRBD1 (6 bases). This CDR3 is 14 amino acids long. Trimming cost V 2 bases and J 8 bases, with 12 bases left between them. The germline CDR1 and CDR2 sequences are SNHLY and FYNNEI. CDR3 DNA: TGTGCCAGCAGTGAACGTGGGCAGGGGGAAAAACTGTTTTTT. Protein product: CASSERGQGEKLFF. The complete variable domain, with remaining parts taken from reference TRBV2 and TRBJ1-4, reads EPEVTQTPSHQVTQMGQEVILRCVPISNHLYFYWYRQILGQKVEFLVSFYNNEISEKSEIFDDQFSVERPDGSNFTLKIRSTKLEDSAMYFCASSERGQGEKLFFGSGTQLSVL.

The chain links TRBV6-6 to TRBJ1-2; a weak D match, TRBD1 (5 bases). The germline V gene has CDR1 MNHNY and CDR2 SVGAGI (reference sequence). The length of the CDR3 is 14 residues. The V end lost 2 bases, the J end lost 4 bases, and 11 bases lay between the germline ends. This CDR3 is CASSYPGGVYGYTF. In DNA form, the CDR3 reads TGTGCCAGCAGTTACCCCGGAGGGGTCTATGGCTACACCTTC.

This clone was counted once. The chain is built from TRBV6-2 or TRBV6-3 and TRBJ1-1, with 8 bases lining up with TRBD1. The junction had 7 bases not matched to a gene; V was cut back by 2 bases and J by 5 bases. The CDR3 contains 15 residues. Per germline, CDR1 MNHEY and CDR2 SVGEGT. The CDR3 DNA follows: TGTGCCAGCAGTTACACCCGGGACAGGAGGACTGAAGCTTTCTTT. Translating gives CASSYTRDRRTEAFF.

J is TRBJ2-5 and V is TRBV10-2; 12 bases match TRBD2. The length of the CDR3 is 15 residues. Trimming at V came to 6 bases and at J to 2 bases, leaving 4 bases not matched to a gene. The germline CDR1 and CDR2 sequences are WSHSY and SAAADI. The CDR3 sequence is CASRRLAGGQETQYF. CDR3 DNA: TGCGCCAGCAGGAGGCTAGCGGGGGGGCAAGAGACCCAGTACTTC.

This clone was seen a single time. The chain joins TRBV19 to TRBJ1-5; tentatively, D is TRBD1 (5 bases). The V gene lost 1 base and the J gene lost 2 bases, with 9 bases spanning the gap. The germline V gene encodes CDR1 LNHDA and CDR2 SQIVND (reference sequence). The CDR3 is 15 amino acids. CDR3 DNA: TGTGCCAGTAGTATAGGCAGGGTCCGCAATCAGCCCCAGCATTTT. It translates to CASSIGRVRNQPQHF.

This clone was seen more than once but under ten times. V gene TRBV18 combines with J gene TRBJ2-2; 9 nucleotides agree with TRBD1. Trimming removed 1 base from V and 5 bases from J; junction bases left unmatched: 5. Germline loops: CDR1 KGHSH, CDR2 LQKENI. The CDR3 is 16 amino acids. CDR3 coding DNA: TGTGCCAGCTCACCACAGGGACAGGGACAAACCGGGGAGCTGTTTTTT. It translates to CASSPQGQGQTGELFF.

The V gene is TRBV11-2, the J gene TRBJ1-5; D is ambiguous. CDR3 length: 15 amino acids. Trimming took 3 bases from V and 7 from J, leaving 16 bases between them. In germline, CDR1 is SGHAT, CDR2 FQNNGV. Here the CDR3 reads CASSLVATLPQPQHF. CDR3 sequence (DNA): TGTGCCAGCAGCTTGGTAGCCACATTACCCCAGCCCCAGCATTTT.

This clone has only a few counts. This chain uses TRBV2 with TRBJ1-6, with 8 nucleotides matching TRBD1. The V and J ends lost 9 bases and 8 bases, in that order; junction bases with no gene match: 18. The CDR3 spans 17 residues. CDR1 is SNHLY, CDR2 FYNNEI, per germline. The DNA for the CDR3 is TGTGCCAGAGCCTCATCGGCCGGGACAGGAAATCATTCACCCCTCCACTTT. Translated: CARASSAGTGNHSPLHF.

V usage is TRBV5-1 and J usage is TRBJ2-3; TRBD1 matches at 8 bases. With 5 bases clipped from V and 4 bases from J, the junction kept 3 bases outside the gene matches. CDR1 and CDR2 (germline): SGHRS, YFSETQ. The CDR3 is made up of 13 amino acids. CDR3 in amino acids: CASSTGGADTQYF. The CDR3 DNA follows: TGCGCCAGCAGTACAGGGGGAGCAGATACGCAGTATTTT.

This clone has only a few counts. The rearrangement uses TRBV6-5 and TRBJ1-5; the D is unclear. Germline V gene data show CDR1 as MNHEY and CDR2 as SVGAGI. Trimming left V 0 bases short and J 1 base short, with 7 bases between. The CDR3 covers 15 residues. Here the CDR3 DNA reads TGTGCCAGCAGTTACTCGCGACACAGCAATCAGCCCCAGCATTTT. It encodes CASSYSRHSNQPQHF.

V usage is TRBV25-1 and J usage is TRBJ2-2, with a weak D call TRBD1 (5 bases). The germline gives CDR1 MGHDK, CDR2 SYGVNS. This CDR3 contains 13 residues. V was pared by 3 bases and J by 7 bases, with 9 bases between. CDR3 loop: CASSDGHRGELFF. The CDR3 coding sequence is TGTGCCAGCAGTGATGGACACCGCGGGGAGCTGTTTTTT.

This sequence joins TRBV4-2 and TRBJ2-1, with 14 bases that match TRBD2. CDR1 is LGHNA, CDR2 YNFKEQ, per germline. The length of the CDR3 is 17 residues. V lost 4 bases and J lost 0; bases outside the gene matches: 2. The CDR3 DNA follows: TGTGCCAGCAGCCCAGGGACTAGCGGGAGCTCCTACAATGAGCAGTTCTTC. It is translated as CASSPGTSGSSYNEQFF.

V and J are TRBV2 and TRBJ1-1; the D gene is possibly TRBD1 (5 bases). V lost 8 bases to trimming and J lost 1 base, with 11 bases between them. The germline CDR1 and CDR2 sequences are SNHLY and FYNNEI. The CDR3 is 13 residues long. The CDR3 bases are TGTGCCAGCGGGGCTCAAAGGAACACTGAAGCTTTCTTT. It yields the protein CASGAQRNTEAFF.

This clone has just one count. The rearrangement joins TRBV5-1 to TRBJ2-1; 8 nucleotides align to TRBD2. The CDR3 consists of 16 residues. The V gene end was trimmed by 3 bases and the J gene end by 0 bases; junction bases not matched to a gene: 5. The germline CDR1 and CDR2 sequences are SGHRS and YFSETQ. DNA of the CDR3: TGCGCCAGCAGCTACTTAGCGGGAAGCTCCTACAATGAGCAGTTCTTC. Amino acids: CASSYLAGSSYNEQFF.